The subject of this entry is one T cell receptor (beta chain). This specimen comes from a study of blood T cell repertoires in COVID-19. Study as a whole: The cDNA or gDNA used as material had been derived from T cells, B-cell-depleted T cells, or PBMCs.

This table comes from immunoSEQ multiplex PCR, and its TCRdb copy is limited to in-frame clones, with some not included. The repertoire includes about 95,000 clones, 81% of them detected once, and approximately 23% sits in the top ten. The sample comprised peripheral blood. This receptor was identified in an elderly man with active or convalescent COVID-19.

The CDR3 reads CASSFTRTSGGGYEQYF. The CDR3 DNA follows: TGTGCCAGCAGCTTCACCCGGACTAGCGGGGGGGGGTACGAGCAGTACTTC. The chain employs TRBV7-2 and TRBJ2-7, with 15 bases lining up with TRBD2. There are 17 residues in the CDR3. The V segment lost 3 bases and the J segment 4 bases; nucleotides outside the gene matches: 7. Looked up from germline, CDR1 is SGHTA and CDR2 is FQGNSA. Filled out from reference TRBV7-2 and TRBJ2-7, the complete variable domain reads GAGVSQSPSNKVTEKGKDVELRCDPISGHTALYWYRQSLGQGLEFLIYFQGNSAPDKSGLPSDRFSAERTGGSVSTLTIQRTQQEDSAVYLCASSFTRTSGGGYEQYFGPGTRLTVT.